Shown below are 3 T cell receptor beta chains from a single sample sequenced in a study of CD8+CD57+ T cells in acquired aplastic anemia. Genomic DNA, serving as template, underwent TCR beta VDJ and CDR3 profiling. Each CDR3 protein gets one entry after TCRdb re-called the reads with MiXCR. The table lists under 250,000 distinct CDR3 sequences, 65% of them singletons. CD8+CD57+ cell expansion had been shown by flow cytometry in patients chosen for sequencing. Sequencing was carried out using sorted CD4+, CD8+, or CD8+CD57+ T cells (not recorded which) from PBMCs. The receptor set was obtained from a human donor with aplastic anemia.

This clonotype was recorded only once. The rearrangement links TRBV10-3 to TRBJ1-2; no clear D. Looked up from germline, CDR1 is ENHRY and CDR2 is SYGVKD. Deletions cut 2 bases from V and 1 base from J, with 8 bases between. The CDR3 sequence is 14 residues long. The CDR3 sequence: CAISERSDNYGYTF. The CDR3 DNA is TGTGCCATCAGTGAGCGGTCTGATAACTATGGCTACACCTTC.

CDR3 sequence: CASSLNGDTGELFF. The CDR3 nucleotides are TGTGCCAGCAGCTTAAACGGGGACACCGGGGAGCTGTTTTTT. The chain couples TRBV7-6 to TRBJ2-2; a possible D gene is TRBD2 (5 bases). This CDR3 region has 14 residues. V lost 2 bases and J lost 3, with 7 bases in between. Germline CDR1 is SGHVS and CDR2 is FNYEAQ. Filled out from reference TRBV7-6 and TRBJ2-2, the complete variable domain reads GAGVSQSPRYKVTKRGQDVALRCDPISGHVSLYWYRQALGQGPEFLTYFNYEAQQDKSGLPNDRFSAERPEGSISTLTIQRTEQRDSAMYRCASSLNGDTGELFFGEGSRLTVL.

This clonotype was counted a few times. The chain carries TRBV7-2 and TRBJ2-2; D unresolved. The germline gives CDR1 SGHTA, CDR2 FQGNSA. CDR3 length equals 15 residues. V was cut by 1 base and J by 4 bases, with 10 bases left in between. The CDR3 coding sequence is TGTGCCAGCAGCTTAGAAGCGCTAATCACCGGGGAGCTGTTTTTT. Its protein product is CASSLEALITGELFF. Variable domain in full (rest from reference TRBV7-2 and TRBJ2-2): GAGVSQSPSNKVTEKGKDVELRCDPISGHTALYWYRQSLGQGLEFLIYFQGNSAPDKSGLPSDRFSAERTGGSVSTLTIQRTQQEDSAVYLCASSLEALITGELFFGEGSRLTVL.